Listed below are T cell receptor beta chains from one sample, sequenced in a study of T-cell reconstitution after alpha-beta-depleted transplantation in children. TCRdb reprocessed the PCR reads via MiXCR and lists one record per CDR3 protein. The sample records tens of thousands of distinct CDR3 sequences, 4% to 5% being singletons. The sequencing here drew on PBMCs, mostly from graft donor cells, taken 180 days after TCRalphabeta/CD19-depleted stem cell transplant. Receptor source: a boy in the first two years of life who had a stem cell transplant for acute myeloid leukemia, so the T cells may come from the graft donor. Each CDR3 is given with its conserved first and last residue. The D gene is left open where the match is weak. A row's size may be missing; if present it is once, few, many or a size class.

cdr3_aa: CSVRTSQETQYF
d_call: NA
clone_size: many
v_call: TRBV29-1

cdr3_aa: CASSQGRATQYF
d_call: NA
clone_size: many
v_call: TRBV4-3

cdr3_aa: CASSHLPGPGPEAFF
d_call: NA
clone_size: few
v_call: TRBV4-1

cdr3_aa: CSAPTYPLGDYGYTF
d_call: NA
clone_size: many
v_call: TRBV20-1

cdr3_aa: CAARTGGGTEAFF
d_call: TRBD1
clone_size: many
v_call: TRBV5-1

cdr3_aa: CAWDRGYGYTF
d_call: TRBD1
clone_size: many
v_call: TRBV30

cdr3_aa: CAFNPSTGHPNTGELFF
d_call: NA
clone_size: few
v_call: TRBV12-3/TRBV12-4

cdr3_aa: CASSFGTNTEAFF
d_call: NA
clone_size: many
v_call: TRBV7-9

cdr3_aa: CAISRPDSLNTEAFF
d_call: NA
clone_size: many
v_call: TRBV23-1

cdr3_aa: CASSYLGQGRYNEQFF
d_call: TRBD1
clone_size: many
v_call: TRBV6-5

cdr3_aa: CATSREEEGGETQYF
d_call: NA
clone_size: many
v_call: TRBV15

cdr3_aa: CASSTPRGSGGVETQYF
d_call: TRBD2
clone_size: many
v_call: TRBV2

cdr3_aa: CASSRTGFNTIYF
d_call: TRBD1
clone_size: many
v_call: TRBV12-3/TRBV12-4

cdr3_aa: CASSVKDYSNQPQHF
d_call: NA
clone_size: NA
v_call: TRBV2

cdr3_aa: CASSLLEATDTQYF
d_call: NA
clone_size: many
v_call: TRBV5-5

cdr3_aa: CASSPSGQGPYEQYF
d_call: TRBD1
clone_size: many
v_call: TRBV14

cdr3_aa: CASSSLHPGRETQYF
d_call: NA
clone_size: many
v_call: TRBV6-5

cdr3_aa: CASQGGPSTDTQYF
d_call: NA
clone_size: many
v_call: TRBV5-1

cdr3_aa: CASRARGEQYF
d_call: NA
clone_size: many
v_call: TRBV14

cdr3_aa: CASSMGLTSNQPQHF
d_call: NA
clone_size: many
v_call: TRBV19

cdr3_aa: CASTLDLGPGESYNEQFF
d_call: NA
clone_size: NA
v_call: TRBV6-2/TRBV6-3

cdr3_aa: CSATGTTSYEQYF
d_call: NA
clone_size: few
v_call: TRBV20-1

cdr3_aa: CASSPDRFQETQYF
d_call: TRBD1
clone_size: many
v_call: TRBV7-7

cdr3_aa: CASSLIGTSSTDTQYF
d_call: NA
clone_size: many
v_call: TRBV27

cdr3_aa: CASSRLRVNTEAFF
d_call: NA
clone_size: many
v_call: TRBV7-2

cdr3_aa: CASSQTGAHTGELFF
d_call: TRBD1
clone_size: many
v_call: TRBV12-3/TRBV12-4

cdr3_aa: CASSWGRGGRETQYF
d_call: TRBD2
clone_size: many
v_call: TRBV6-5

cdr3_aa: CASSEYARRGLQETQYF
d_call: TRBD1
clone_size: many
v_call: TRBV6-1

cdr3_aa: CASSLWGGSTDTQYF
d_call: TRBD2
clone_size: many
v_call: TRBV7-2

cdr3_aa: CASSKSVGTRNTEAFF
d_call: NA
clone_size: many
v_call: TRBV21-1

cdr3_aa: CSVEPQSSYYNEQFF
d_call: NA
clone_size: many
v_call: TRBV29-1

cdr3_aa: CASSSPKAGLGRDEQFF
d_call: NA
clone_size: few
v_call: TRBV5-1

cdr3_aa: CASSPGTGNTEAFF
d_call: TRBD1
clone_size: many
v_call: TRBV4-3

cdr3_aa: CASSHRGGNYGYTF
d_call: TRBD1
clone_size: many
v_call: TRBV25-1

cdr3_aa: CASSPFSRDRGRGNTIYF
d_call: TRBD1
clone_size: many
v_call: TRBV28

cdr3_aa: CASSFSTAGAEKLFF
d_call: NA
clone_size: many
v_call: TRBV12-3/TRBV12-4

cdr3_aa: CASSLAGGPPDTQYF
d_call: TRBD2
clone_size: many
v_call: TRBV5-1

cdr3_aa: CASSIATGMETQYF
d_call: NA
clone_size: many
v_call: TRBV19

cdr3_aa: CASSTGLVPGHEQFF
d_call: TRBD2
clone_size: many
v_call: TRBV12-3/TRBV12-4